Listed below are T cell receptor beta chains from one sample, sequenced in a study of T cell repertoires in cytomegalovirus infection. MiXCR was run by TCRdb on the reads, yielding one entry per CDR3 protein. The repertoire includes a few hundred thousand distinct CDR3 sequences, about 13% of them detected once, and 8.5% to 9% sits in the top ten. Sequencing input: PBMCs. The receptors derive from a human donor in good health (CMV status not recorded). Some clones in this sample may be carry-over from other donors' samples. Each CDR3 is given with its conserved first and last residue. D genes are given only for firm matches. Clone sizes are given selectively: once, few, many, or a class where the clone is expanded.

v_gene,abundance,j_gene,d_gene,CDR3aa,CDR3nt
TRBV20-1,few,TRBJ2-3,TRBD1,CSAMTGDRTDTQYF,TGCAGTGCTATGACAGGGGACCGCACAGATACGCAGTATTTT
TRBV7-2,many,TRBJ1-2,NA,CAIHRQSGYTF,TGTGCCATCCATCGACAGTCTGGCTACACCTTC
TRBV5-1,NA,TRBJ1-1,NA,CASSLGAGIENTEAFF,TGCGCCAGCAGCTTGGGTGCAGGGATAGAGAACACTGAAGCTTTCTTT
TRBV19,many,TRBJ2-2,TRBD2,CASSKASGSANTGELFF,TGTGCCAGTAGTAAGGCTAGCGGGAGCGCGAACACCGGGGAGCTGTTTTTT
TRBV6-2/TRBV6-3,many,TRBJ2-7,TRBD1,CASTSARQGPPSYEQYF,TGTGCCAGCACCTCCGCTCGACAGGGTCCACCCTCCTACGAGCAGTACTTC
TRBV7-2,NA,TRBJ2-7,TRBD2,CASSTSGWDPYEQYF,TGTGCCAGCAGCACTAGCGGGTGGGACCCCTACGAGCAGTACTTC
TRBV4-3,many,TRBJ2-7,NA,CASSQDVLRPNEQYF,TGCGCCAGCAGCCAAGATGTTCTAAGGCCGAACGAGCAGTACTTC
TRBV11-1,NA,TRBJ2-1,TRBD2,CASTIRTSASNEQFF,TGTGCCAGCACCATCAGGACTAGTGCTAGCAATGAGCAGTTCTTC
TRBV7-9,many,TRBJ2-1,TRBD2,CASSLVRLAGLGNEQFF,TGTGCCAGCAGCTTAGTGCGACTAGCGGGATTAGGCAATGAGCAGTTCTTC
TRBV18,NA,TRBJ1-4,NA,CASSSTDNEKLFF,TGTGCCAGCTCATCGACAGACAATGAAAAACTGTTTTTT
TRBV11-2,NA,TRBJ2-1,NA,CASSPAWLGQFF,TGTGCCAGCAGCCCCGCGTGGCTAGGGCAGTTCTTC
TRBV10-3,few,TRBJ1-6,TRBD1,CAISEDRGSNSPLHF,TGTGCCATCTCAGAAGACAGGGGGTCCAATTCACCCCTCCACTTT
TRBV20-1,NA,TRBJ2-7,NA,CSARWDGNSYEQYF,TGCAGTGCTAGATGGGACGGGAACTCCTACGAGCAGTACTTC
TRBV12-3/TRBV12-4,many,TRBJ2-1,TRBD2,CASTPRGSPGEQFF,TGTGCCAGCACTCCCCGCGGGAGCCCGGGTGAGCAGTTCTTC
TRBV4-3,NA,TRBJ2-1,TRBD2,CASSQDRGAGGGFYFHNEQFF,TGCGCCAGCAGCCAAGATAGGGGGGCCGGGGGGGGATTTTACTTTCACAATGAGCAGTTCTTC
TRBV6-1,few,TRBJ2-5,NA,CASAGLVEGRGETQYF,TGTGCCAGCGCAGGACTGGTAGAGGGAAGGGGGGAGACCCAGTACTTC
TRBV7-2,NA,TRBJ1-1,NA,CASSLRGGYGEAFF,TGTGCCAGCAGCTTAAGGGGGGGGTATGGTGAAGCTTTCTTT
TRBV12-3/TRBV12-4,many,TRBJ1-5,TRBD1,CASSGTGESQPQHF,TGTGCCAGCAGTGGGACAGGGGAGAGTCAGCCCCAGCATTTT
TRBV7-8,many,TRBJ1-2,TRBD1,CASSLGDSSYTF,TGTGCCAGCAGCTTAGGGGACAGTAGCTACACCTTC
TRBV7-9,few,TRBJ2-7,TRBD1,CASSLASGNLDRAGGSSYEQYF,TGTGCCAGCAGCTTAGCGTCGGGAAACCTGGACAGGGCGGGTGGAAGCTCCTACGAGCAGTACTTC
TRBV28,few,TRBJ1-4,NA,CASSFYRVTNEKLFF,TGTGCCAGCAGTTTCTACAGGGTAACTAATGAAAAACTGTTTTTT
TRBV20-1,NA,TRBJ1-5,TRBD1,CSARDWGQGENQPQHF,TGCAGTGCTAGAGATTGGGGACAGGGGGAGAATCAGCCCCAGCATTTT
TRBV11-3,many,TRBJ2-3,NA,CASSGRDKTDTQYF,TGTGCCAGCAGCGGCCGGGACAAAACAGATACGCAGTATTTT
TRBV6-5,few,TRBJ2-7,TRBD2,CASSYSSSGSHEQYF,TGTGCCAGCAGTTACTCGAGTAGCGGGAGCCACGAGCAGTACTTC